This T cell receptor (beta chain) was recorded in a study of blood T cells in healthy people across ages. A second roughly 6 to 11 cycle PCR used barcoded and J-beta primers. Each cDNA molecule was tagged by a template-switch adaptor with 12 random nucleotides. Each CDR3 protein is one row after TCRdb ran MiXCR on the 5' RACE reads. The table has some 1.7 million distinct CDR3 sequences, roughly 28% seen once. The sample holds many counts of this clonotype. A junction end diverges from the germline sequence, so it may reflect a read error. CDR3 length: 15 residues. Looked up from germline, CDR1 is SGHVS and CDR2 is FNYEAQ.

The sequence was obtained from a woman between 25 and 40 years old in good health. Material: blood. The chain is built from TRBV7-6 and TRBJ2-7; D gene ambiguous. The CDR3 nucleotides read TGTGCCAGTAGCTTAGAGCCGCAAGGATCCCACGAGCAGTACTTC. As protein: CASSLEPQGSHEQYF.